The clone carrying this T cell receptor (beta chain) was picked up many times. The antigen is not known. The V and J ends lost 1 base and 4 bases, in that order; junction bases with no gene match: 10. Per the germline V gene, CDR1 is GTSNPN and CDR2 is SVGIG (reference sequence). The CDR3 contains 16 residues. Building the TCR beta libraries relied on iRepertoire HTBI primers, and CDR3 regions underwent Arm-PCR. MiXCR, applied by TCRdb to the multiplex PCR reads, yields one record per CDR3 protein. The data contain some 450,000 distinct CDR3 sequences, 16% of them seen just once; the ten biggest clones take up over 8.5%. These data belong to a study of regulatory T cells in long-lasting Graves disease. The sample's time point: newly diagnosed GD, antithyroid drugs for less than 3 months. The TCR library was made from RNA extracted from PBMCs. Findings of the study overall: Those with persistent Graves' had less TCR diversity than newly diagnosed patients. Persistent patients had a count of shared public clonotypes (around 2,700) that exceeded that of new patients (approximately 1,000).

The sample was also reused in another study, on T cells in Graves' hyperthyroidism and ophthalmopathy. As that report states: Stable Graves' hyperthyroidism meant no ophthalmopathy progression within 18 months. Initially, a first-round RT-PCR of the TCR CDR3 employed the HTBI primer set.

This sequence was found in a woman in her twenties or thirties with Graves disease. V and J are TRBV30 and TRBJ2-5; TRBD1 matches 9 bases. Specimen: peripheral blood mononuclear cells (PBMCs), collected at new diagnosis, from a patient treated with antithyroid drugs. In DNA, the CDR3 is TGTGCCTGGAGTGCTGATCAGGGACAGGGCCGAGAGACCCAGTACTTC. It specifies CAWSADQGQGRETQYF.